This T cell receptor beta chain originates from a study of sequential checkpoint blockade in melanoma. Background on the study: Arm A got nivolumab then ipilimumab; arm B the reverse, 1:1. Fewer than 25 patients had tumor biopsies before treatment and at week 13.

The CDR3 has 13 amino acids. Per the germline V gene, CDR1 is MDHEN and CDR2 is SYDVKM. The V gene lost 4 bases and the J gene lost 6 bases, with 13 bases spanning the gap. Only a few counts were recorded for this clone. What it binds is not known. The treatment: randomized to nivolumab then ipilimumab (arm A) or the reverse (arm B). No patient had prior DNA-damaging chemotherapy. Study results and caveats: Patients with week-13 increases in T-cell fraction and clonality benefited about 30 times more often.

The repertoire was sequenced with immunoSEQ multiplex PCR; TCRdb's copy has only in-frame clones and lacks some. The sample comprises over a thousand clones, about a fifth of which are singletons, and 15% rests with the top ten. Here the sequenced sample was tumor tissue (inferred from file names), taken from a patient given nivolumab and ipilimumab in sequence. This clonotype originated in a human donor with melanoma. The J gene is TRBJ2-7, the V gene TRBV28; D may be TRBD1 (5 bases). The CDR3, as DNA: TGTGCCAGCAGTTCCATCGGAAGGGGCGAGCAGTACTTC. Translating it yields CASSSIGRGEQYF.